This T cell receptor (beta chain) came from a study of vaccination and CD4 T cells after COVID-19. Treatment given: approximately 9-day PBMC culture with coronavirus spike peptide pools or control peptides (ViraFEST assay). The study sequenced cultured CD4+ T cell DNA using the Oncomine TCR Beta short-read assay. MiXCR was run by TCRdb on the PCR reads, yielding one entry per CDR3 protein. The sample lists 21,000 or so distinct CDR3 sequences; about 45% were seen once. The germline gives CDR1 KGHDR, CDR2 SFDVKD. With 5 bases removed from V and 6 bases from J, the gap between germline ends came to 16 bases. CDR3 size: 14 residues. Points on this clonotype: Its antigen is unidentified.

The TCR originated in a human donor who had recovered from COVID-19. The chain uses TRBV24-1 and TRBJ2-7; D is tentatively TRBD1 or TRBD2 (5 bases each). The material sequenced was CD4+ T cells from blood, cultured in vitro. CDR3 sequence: CATSAPGTTLEQYF. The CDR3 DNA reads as TGTGCCACCAGTGCCCCGGGGACCACTCTCGAGCAGTACTTC.